What follows is one T cell receptor beta chain and its context. Its target antigen remains unknown. Germline and junction disagree at one end, which may indicate a read error. CDR1 SGHAT and CDR2 FQNNGV were looked up in the germline V gene. Taken from cysteine to phenylalanine, the CDR3 has 14 residues. The kept DNA is CDR3 alone, 42 bases in frame from the first base. This entry is derived from a study of cytomegalovirus exposure and HLA in healthy donors (dated by TCRdb to between 2016 and 2019). For the study in its entirety: An earlier analysis of 550 to 700 of the donors reported roughly 300 Gb of sequence data and around 120 million unique TCR beta sequences from about 180 million T cells. All discovery cohort repertoires had been generated using a single sequencing platform. A later genetic analysis took genome-wide SNP genotypes for about three fifths of the 666 donors and used that subset as a discovery cohort. The study combined high-throughput TCR immunosequencing, statistical association of individual TCRs with disease status, and machine learning to predict cytomegalovirus infection status. The T cell repertoires of about 700 subjects were profiled by immunosequencing and related to cytomegalovirus serostatus. To decide whether each TCR beta V gene segment behaved as functional or pseudogenic, an earlier analysis of some 570 of the donors relied on high-throughput TCR beta sequencing. Of the roughly 400 genotyped donors, more than 75% were placed in the genetic ancestry cluster associated with self-reported Caucasian donors. Approximately 310 gigabases of sequencing data and approximately 85 million unique TCR sequences were included in an early release covering about 600 HLA-typed donors. Typing coverage varied by locus: roughly 629-640 donors for A, B, C, DRB1 and DQB1; approximately 560 for DQA1; around 570 for DPA1; about 450 for DPB1. In a later analysis, previously published TCR beta repertoires from hundreds of donors were re-analyzed and high-resolution HLA genotyping was added so that TCR occurrence patterns could be studied. Four to six DR-DQ haplotypes were handled as single units for association and clustering, since linkage in the cohort was strong. Donor age, sex, ethnicity and CMV serostatus were compiled alongside the repertoire data. Class I and class II HLA loci were covered by the typing at four-digit resolution. Rather than using new phenotypic data, the later analysis identified candidate immune exposures from TCR beta sequences and from how often those sequences occurred across donors. In addition to the first cohort of approximately 650 subjects, a separate validation cohort of about 120 different subjects was used. On average, 235,054 unique TCR beta nucleotide sequences were sequenced per donor among 300 to 500 genotyped donors of the cohort, with roughly 19% of those sequences being non-productive. The study aimed to test whether signatures of past pathogen exposure could be identified by cataloging public T cell receptors.

The library came from the immunoSEQ multiplex PCR assay. For the multiplex PCR, a mixture combining 60 forward primers for TCR Vbeta segments and 13 reverse primers for TCR Jbeta segments was used. The CDR3 region of rearranged TCR beta genes was amplified from genomic DNA by a multiplex PCR assay. The amplified TCR beta libraries were sequenced on the Illumina HiSeq System as 87-base-pair reads. The authors' pipeline ran thus. Across the roughly 640 repertoires, a later analysis counted tens of millions of unique TCR beta chains, approximately 12 million of which were shared by at least two donors. A nearest-neighbor algorithm error-corrected the raw reads and collapsed the reads into unique sequences, merging closely related sequences to remove PCR and sequencing errors. Alignment of CDR3 sequences to IMGT reference sequences was used to assign V, D and J gene segments. For a sequence to be retained, a match of at least six nucleotides was required to both a V gene segment and a J gene segment. Rearrangements were called productive when the CDR3 lacked stop codons and stayed in frame with V and J; all others were non-productive. Following IMGT convention, CDR3 was defined as the stretch from the second conserved V-encoded cysteine to the conserved J-encoded phenylalanine. The earlier analysis of 587 of the donors excluded any sequence lacking an unambiguous match to a single V gene segment. An earlier analysis of 450 to 650 of the donors called V segments functional above 56.7% productive rearrangements and segregating when the between-donor standard deviation exceeded 5%. A statistical classification framework was developed to diagnose cytomegalovirus status using the catalog of TCR beta chain sequences. V and J gene assignment, in a later analysis, came from comparing TCR nucleotide sequences with IMGT/GENE-DB human TR gene sequences. Using the TCRdist pipeline, a later analysis assigned CDR3 sequences along with most-parsimonious VDJ recombination scenarios. In a later analysis, every TCR beta chain was defined by the combination of its CDR3 amino acid sequence and its V-gene family, and reads without a unique V-gene family were dropped. To address suspected cross-contamination and a sequencing artifact, a later analysis removed 550 to 750 highly shared, low-generation-probability nucleotide sequences. For each public chain, a later analysis derived a clonal expansion index from normalized ranks of inferred template counts within each repertoire. In a later analysis, generation probabilities were computed using a VDJ recombination model fitted to out-of-frame rearrangements, and the results were checked against IGoR. In a later analysis, TCR-TCR, TCR-HLA and TCR-CMV co-occurrence was scored with hypergeometric tests, and a repertoire-size bias correction was applied to TCR pairs. To estimate false discovery rates, a later analysis permuted the HLA or CMV assignments 20 times. In a later analysis, co-occurring TCRs were grouped using DBSCAN, with TCRdist sequence similarity added in when clustering inside HLA-allele-positive subsets. For co-occurrence clustering, repertoires with fewer than 30,000 or more than 120,000 public chains were excluded, along with roughly 5 repertoires with anomalous nucleotide sharing. Entries here come from immuneACCESS through TCRdb and include only in-frame sequences with V and J called. Some clones fail to appear in such tables; in the studies checked, an unresolved V gene covers under half of the shortfall, and the cause of the remainder is unknown. V, J and clone size reflect that table, while D and trimming were determined from the DNA. The sample data list about 55,000 clones, and roughly 71% of these were observed just once. The ten top clones hold less than 45% of the sample.

Points the paper makes about the study in general: In vitro tests confirmed that a few of the cytomegalovirus-associated TCR beta chains recognize cytomegalovirus antigens. Because HLA typing was unavailable for some donors at each locus, only the typed subset was used in association tests. A later analysis reported that several top co-occurrence clusters appeared linked to parvovirus B19, influenza, CMV and Epstein-Barr virus. A further reported finding was that TCR beta sequences accurately predicted the HLA-A and HLA-B alleles for most subjects in the first cohort. Most TCR sequences were observed very rarely across donors, whereas some public TCRs were present in many individuals. A cluster of highly shared sequence variants was judged likely to represent a technical artifact of the sequencing pipeline. Assigning TCR associations to individual alleles was difficult when HLA alleles, especially DR and DQ, strongly co-occurred. Sequencing depth was assumed to be roughly uniform across donors in the presence/absence analyses, though that assumption may not hold. Compared with the approximately 720-donor mean, donors in an Asian-associated ancestry cluster had fewer N-insertions in productive TCRs, according to a later genetic analysis. Because counts were too low, roughly 18 rarely observed V segments, including chromosome 9 orphons, were left out of the earlier analysis of 587 of the donors. Immune exposure information for the cohort was limited to CMV serostatus. According to a later analysis, most CMV-associated TCR beta chains appeared to be HLA-restricted, and the HLA associations seemed to be driven largely by CMV exposure. In a later analysis, HLA-associated TCR beta chains were found to be more clonally expanded and to have lower generation probabilities than equally common non-associated chains. Specific HLA alleles were associated with roughly 16,000 TCR beta sequences at a false discovery rate of 0.05 in a later analysis. The 87-base-pair reads could not distinguish some IMGT-functional V segments, including TRBV6-2 and TRBV6-3, so those segments were excluded. In the study, 150 to 200 TCR beta chains were listed as associated with cytomegalovirus. V-gene and J-gene trimming of TCR beta chains was associated with a missense DCLRE1C variant in a later genetic analysis, and the association was replicated in an independent cohort. The cohort was sequenced for TCR beta chains only, and without alpha or paired-chain data the features that could be detected were limited. The classifier was reported to diagnose cytomegalovirus status with high specificity and sensitivity in both the original cohort and the validation cohort. A later analysis found that TCR association rates varied across HLA loci, with DRB1 alleles showing the most associated TCRs and HLA-C alleles the fewest. Correlated functional status among segregating V segments might reflect linkage disequilibrium, but an unknown experimental factor could not be ruled out. In an earlier analysis of around 500 of the donors, most TCR beta V segments appeared in productive rearrangements about 90% or about 30% of the time, broadly matching IMGT annotations. It was suggested by the authors that the approach could potentially be generalized to other disease states and immunological phenotypes.

The cohort was made up of approximately 670 healthy bone marrow donors. All cohort members were sampled while nominally healthy, although unrecorded immune exposures were likely present. The donor tested CMV seropositive and was one of the 289 seropositive cohort members. A peripheral blood sample was provided by each donor, and peripheral blood mononuclear cells were used for TCR beta sequencing. The Qiagen DNeasy Blood Extraction Kit was used to extract genomic DNA from the blood cell samples. The source of this sequence is a man in his forties in good health and CMV-seropositive. Sequencing input: PBMCs. The V gene is TRBV11-2 and the J gene is TRBJ1-1; TRBD1 could be the D gene, as 5 bases match. The CDR3 here reads CASSLDRQNIEAFF. At the DNA level, the sequence is TGTGCCAGCAGCTTAGATCGACAGAACATTGAAGCTTTCTTT. Extended through the reference TRBV11-2 and TRBJ1-1 proteins, this CDR3 yields the full variable domain: EAGVAQSPRYKIIEKRQSVAFWCNPISGHATLYWYQQILGQGPKLLIQFQNNGVVDDSQLPKDRFSAERLKGVDSTLKIQPAKLEDSAVYLCASSLDRQNIEAFFGQGTRLTVV.